This entry lists 30 T cell receptor beta chains sequenced from one sample in a study of patients and donors after allogeneic stem cell transplantation. TCRdb processed the RT-PCR reads anew with MiXCR; each CDR3 protein has one entry. There are about 31,000 distinct CDR3 sequences in the sample; about 6.8% occur only once, and about 32% lies in the top ten. Sequences were obtained from blood, either unsorted or a sorted T cell fraction (not recorded which). These receptors all stem from a human donor who was either an allogeneic HSCT recipient or a stem cell or donor lymphocyte infusion donor (not recorded which). It is not recorded whose cells these are; they may come from a transplant donor.

This clonotype was seen at least ten times. This chain uses TRBV24-1 with TRBJ1-5; TRBD1 aligns across 10 bases. This CDR3 region has 15 residues. With 11 bases clipped from V and 2 bases from J, the junction kept 8 bases outside the gene matches. The V gene's germline CDR1 is KGHDR and CDR2 SFDVKD. In nucleotides, the CDR3 is TGTGCCAGTATTGCTGGGACAGGGGGCAATCAGCCCCAGCATTTT. Translation: CASIAGTGGNQPQHF.

The chain combines TRBV28 with TRBJ1-5; TRBD1 matches at 7 bases. The CDR3 loop spans 11 amino acids. CDR1 MDHEN and CDR2 SYDVKM come from the germline V gene. Losses at the gene ends were 7 bases for V and 8 bases for J; bases not matched to a gene: 2. CDR3 coding DNA: TGTGCCAGCACCCAGGGGGAGCCCCAGCATTTT. This codes for CASTQGEPQHF.

As for this clonotype: This could be a read error, since a much larger clone is one nucleotide away. The J gene is TRBJ1-3, the V gene TRBV4-3; a weak D match, TRBD1 (5 bases). The CDR3 loop spans 14 amino acids. Germline CDR1 LGHNA, CDR2 YSLEER. CDR3 DNA sequence: TGCGCCAGCAGCCAAGGACAGACTGGAAACACCATATGTTTT. It is translated as CASSQGQTGNTICF.

This clonotype was observed a few times. This rearrangement joins TRBV20-1 to TRBJ2-2, with D perhaps TRBD2 (5 bases). This CDR3 has 13 amino acids. V lost 2 bases and J lost 2, with 6 bases in between. Germline loops: CDR1 DFQATT, CDR2 SNEGSKA (reference sequence). The CDR3 reads CSARLANTGELFF. In DNA, the CDR3 is TGCAGTGCTAGACTAGCAAACACCGGGGAGCTGTTTTTT.

As for this clonotype: Sequence at one end of the junction differs from germline and may be a read error. The chain couples TRBV7-9 to TRBJ2-1; TRBD1 might be the D (5 bases). The CDR3 totals 15 residues. Germline V gene sequence: CDR1 SEHNR, CDR2 FQNEAQ (reference sequence). The CDR3 nucleotides are TGTGCCAGCAGCTTAGGCATGGGGCGGTACAATGAGCGGTTCTTC. Residues: CASSLGMGRYNERFF. Together with reference TRBV7-9 and TRBJ2-1, the CDR3 gives the full variable domain: DTGVSQNPRHKITKRGQNVTFRCDPISEHNRLYWYRQTLGQGPEFLTYFQNEAQLEKSRLLSDRFSAERPKGSFSTLEIQRTEQGDSAMYLCASSLGMGRYNERFFGPGTRLTVL.

This clonotype was recorded at least ten times. This sequence joins TRBV14 and TRBJ2-1; D is undetermined. Germline V lookup: CDR1 SGHDN, CDR2 FVKESK. Trimming left V 4 bases short and J 2 bases short, with 12 bases between. The length of the CDR3 is 15 residues. CDR3 amino acids: CASSLLALPYNEQFF. The CDR3 DNA is TGTGCCAGCAGCCTGCTGGCATTACCCTACAATGAGCAGTTCTTC.

This clonotype came up many times. The rearrangement links TRBV28 to TRBJ2-5, with D perhaps TRBD1 or TRBD2 (6 bases each). The germline V gene encodes CDR1 MDHEN and CDR2 SYDVKM. The CDR3 extends over 14 amino acids. Between the trimmed V and J ends, which lost 4 bases and 13 bases, there was a span of 22 bases. The CDR3 here is CASSSPAGHLVPYF. The DNA of the CDR3 is TGTGCCAGCAGTTCCCCGGCGGGACACTTGGTCCCGTACTTC.

This clonotype showed up many times. This chain joins TRBV28 and TRBJ2-7; perhaps TRBD1 as D (5 bases). V was shortened by 5 bases and J by 0 bases, with 14 bases between the two germline ends. Germline lookup yields CDR1 MDHEN and CDR2 SYDVKM. The CDR3 totals 15 residues. The CDR3 nucleotides are TGTGCCAGCAGTCCGCCCCAGGGATACTCCTACGAGCAGTACTTC. As protein: CASSPPQGYSYEQYF.

The sample holds many counts of this clonotype. The CDR3, as DNA: TGTGCCAGCAGTTTCGTTCGGGATACGCAGTATTTT. Protein sequence: CASSFVRDTQYF. The gene calls are TRBV28 and TRBJ2-3; D unclear. The germline V gene encodes CDR1 MDHEN and CDR2 SYDVKM. V lost 3 bases to trimming and J lost 6 bases, with 7 bases between them. The CDR3 is 12 amino acids.

This clonotype has a count of ten or more. The chain links TRBV4-3 to TRBJ2-1; 7 positions agree with TRBD2. The length of the CDR3 is 15 residues. Trimming removed 1 base from V and 3 bases from J; junction bases left unmatched: 3. CDR1 and CDR2 from the germline V gene are LGHNA and YSLEER. CDR3 residues: CASSQARELYNEQFF. CDR3 in DNA: TGCGCCAGCAGCCAAGCGCGGGAGCTCTACAATGAGCAGTTCTTC.

In this sample, this clonotype turned up many times. This chain joins TRBV3-1 and TRBJ2-7, with TRBD1 matching over 7 bases. The V gene's germline CDR1 is LGHDT and CDR2 YNNKEL (reference sequence). The CDR3 is 13 amino acids. Trimming removed 4 bases from V and 6 bases from J; junction bases left unmatched: 6. The CDR3 nucleotides are TGTGCCAGCAGCCCTGGGACAGTGGGCGAGCAGTACTTC. Its protein product is CASSPGTVGEQYF.

This clonotype was seen at least ten times. This CDR3 is CASSLLAESYNEQFF. The CDR3 DNA reads as TGCGCCAGCAGCTTGCTAGCGGAGTCCTACAATGAGCAGTTCTTC. The rearrangement joins TRBV5-1 to TRBJ2-1; 7 bases are a match to TRBD2. This CDR3 comprises 15 residues. J gave up 1 base and V 1 base, and 2 bases lay outside the gene matches. Germline values: CDR1 SGHRS, CDR2 YFSETQ.

In the case of this clonotype: A much larger clone sits a single nucleotide away, making a read error possible. This chain joins TRBV3-1 and TRBJ2-1; D unresolved. Germline V gives CDR1 LGHDT, CDR2 YNNKEL (reference sequence). This CDR3 comprises 13 residues. Trimming removed 2 bases at V and 10 bases at J, with 12 bases between. The CDR3 DNA follows: TGTGCCAGCAGCCAACTGCACTCGGTAGAGCAGTTCTTC. As protein: CASSQLHSVEQFF.

Ten or more counts support this clonotype. The chain uses TRBV2 and TRBJ2-1; D is undetermined. CDR1 SNHLY and CDR2 FYNNEI come from the germline V gene. The CDR3 runs 12 residues. The germline V and J ends were trimmed by 4 bases and 9 bases, with 10 bases remaining between them. The CDR3 bases are TGTGCCAGCAGTGTCGGTCTGGGTGAGCAGTTCTTC. It is translated as CASSVGLGEQFF.

There are a few counts of this clonotype. The genes are TRBV6-5 and TRBJ2-5; D possibly uses TRBD1 or TRBD2 (6 bases each). The V end lost 7 bases, the J end lost 5 bases, and 23 bases lay between the germline ends. This CDR3 contains 16 residues. Per germline, CDR1 MNHEY and CDR2 SVGAGI. The CDR3 is CASMTVRGRGRETQYF. The CDR3 nucleotides are TGTGCCAGCATGACAGTCCGGGGGCGCGGAAGGGAGACCCAGTACTTC.

V and J are TRBV7-3 and TRBJ2-3; 11 bases are shared with TRBD1. The length of the CDR3 is 19 residues. The V gene end was trimmed by 3 bases and the J gene end by 0 bases; junction bases not matched to a gene: 11. From germline, CDR1 is SGHTA and CDR2 FQGTGA. This chain's CDR3 is CASSFLPRTGGASTDTQYF. DNA of the CDR3: TGTGCCAGCAGCTTCCTACCCCGGACAGGGGGCGCTAGCACAGATACGCAGTATTTT.

At least ten counts were recorded for this clonotype. The J gene is TRBJ2-5, the V gene TRBV9; 7 nucleotides line up with TRBD1. CDR3 length: 15 residues. Germline V gene data show CDR1 as SGDLS and CDR2 as YYNGEE. J lost 4 bases, V lost 4 bases, and 10 bases had no gene match. The CDR3 is CASSFSGGMVETQYF. In nucleotides, the CDR3 is TGTGCCAGCAGCTTCTCAGGGGGAATGGTAGAGACCCAGTACTTC.

The chain couples TRBV20-1 to TRBJ2-1, with a weak D call TRBD2 (6 bases). Germline CDR1 and CDR2: DFQATT and SNEGSKA (reference sequence). The CDR3 loop spans 14 amino acids. The V gene lost 6 bases and the J gene lost 3 bases, with 15 bases spanning the gap. The CDR3 loop reads CSATGTGGYNEQFF. DNA of the CDR3: TGCAGTGCAACCGGGACTGGCGGCTACAATGAGCAGTTCTTC.

This clonotype was found many times. This chain connects TRBV5-1 to TRBJ2-7; D is unresolved. The germline V gene encodes CDR1 SGHRS and CDR2 YFSETQ. The CDR3 sequence is 13 residues long. The ends were cut back, 6 bases at V and 0 bases at J, with 10 bases in the middle. The CDR3 DNA reads TGCGCCAGCACCGATATCGTCTCCTACGAGCAGTACTTC. Translating it yields CASTDIVSYEQYF.

This clonotype showed up just a few times. The chain combines TRBV11-2 with TRBJ2-2, with D perhaps matching TRBD1 or TRBD2 (6 bases each). The V gene's germline CDR1 is SGHAT and CDR2 FQNNGV. Trimming left V 5 bases short and J 4 bases short, with 14 bases between. This CDR3 spans 15 amino acids. The CDR3 is CASSPLQGLTGELFF. CDR3 nucleotides: TGTGCCAGCAGCCCATTACAGGGACTCACCGGGGAGCTGTTTTTT.

This clonotype was counted at least ten times. The chain is built from TRBV20-1 and TRBJ1-5, with TRBD1 identical over 7 bases. Germline V CDR1 and CDR2: DFQATT, SNEGSKA (reference sequence). This CDR3 has 15 amino acids. V lost 0 bases, J lost 4 bases, and 6 bases stayed unmatched. CDR3 region: CSARDSGTVNQPQHF. DNA of the CDR3: TGCAGTGCTAGAGATTCAGGGACAGTTAATCAGCCCCAGCATTTT.

This clonotype was detected ten times or more. This chain joins TRBV6-5 and TRBJ1-1; 8 bases match TRBD1. Per the germline V gene, CDR1 is MNHEY and CDR2 is SVGAGI. This CDR3 spans 14 amino acids. J gave up 1 base and V 6 bases, and 4 bases lay outside the gene matches. This CDR3 is CASRGQDKNTEAFF. Here the CDR3 DNA reads TGTGCCAGCAGGGGACAGGACAAGAACACTGAAGCTTTCTTT.

At least ten counts were recorded for this clonotype. V usage is TRBV6-6 and J usage is TRBJ2-1; 7 bases line up with TRBD1. CDR1 MNHNY and CDR2 SVGAGI come from the germline V gene (reference sequence). The CDR3 is 14 residues long. The ends lost 7 bases at V and 2 bases at J; junction bases unmatched: 5. The CDR3 nucleotides read TGTGCCAGCAACGACAGGGCCCCCTACAATGAGCAGTTCTTC. The encoded protein is CASNDRAPYNEQFF.

The genes are TRBV7-9 and TRBJ2-3, with D unresolved. V lost 3 bases, J lost 6 bases, and 16 bases lay in between. The CDR3 spans 15 residues. Germline-derived CDR1 and CDR2 are SEHNR and FQNEAQ (reference sequence). CDR3 region: CASSFRRSIIDTQYF. The CDR3 DNA sequence: TGTGCCAGCAGCTTCAGGCGGTCTATAATCGATACGCAGTATTTT.

This clonotype is medium-sized (0.01 to 0.1%) within its sample. V is TRBV20-1 and J is TRBJ1-5; 8 nucleotides line up with TRBD1. V lost 5 bases, J lost 0 bases, and 3 bases stayed unmatched. This CDR3 region has 14 residues. Germline V lookup: CDR1 DFQATT, CDR2 SNEGSKA (reference sequence). This CDR3 is CSAHQGASNQPQHF. The CDR3 nucleotides are TGCAGTGCTCATCAGGGGGCTAGCAATCAGCCCCAGCATTTT.

The gene calls are TRBV6-2 or TRBV6-3 and TRBJ2-5, with 14 positions matching TRBD2. V was clipped by 6 bases and J by 5 bases; unmatched bases: 11. This CDR3 spans 17 amino acids. Germline V gene lookup returns CDR1 MNHEY and CDR2 SVGEGT. The CDR3 loop is CASSRTWTSGRHETQYF. CDR3 sequence (DNA): TGTGCCAGCAGCCGTACCTGGACTAGCGGGAGGCACGAGACCCAGTACTTC.

This clonotype was seen ten or more times. The J gene is TRBJ2-7, the V gene TRBV6-5; tentative D call: TRBD1 (5 bases). The germline CDR1 and CDR2 sequences are MNHEY and SVGAGI. The V end lost 6 bases, the J end lost 1 base, and 10 bases lay between the germline ends. The length of the CDR3 is 13 residues. The CDR3 here is CASSQGPSYEQYF. DNA of the CDR3: TGTGCCAGCAGCCAGGGCCCGTCCTACGAGCAGTACTTC.

Ten or more counts support this clonotype. The J gene is TRBJ2-3, the V gene TRBV4-3; TRBD2 aligns across 8 bases. The germline V gene has CDR1 LGHNA and CDR2 YSLEER. There are 19 residues in the CDR3. V dropped 0 bases and J dropped 2; count of bases not matched to a gene: 13. The CDR3 sequence is CASSQEVIHSGSLTDTQYF. The CDR3 DNA reads as TGCGCCAGCAGCCAAGAGGTCATTCACAGCGGGAGCCTCACAGATACGCAGTATTTT.

This clonotype occurred many times. The V call is TRBV24-1, the J call TRBJ2-3, with TRBD2 identical over 8 bases. J lost 2 bases, V lost 1 base, and 1 base had no gene match. This CDR3 is 15 amino acids long. Per the germline V gene, CDR1 is KGHDR and CDR2 is SFDVKD. DNA of the CDR3: TGTGCCACCAGTGATTTAGCGGGAGTCACAGATACGCAGTATTTT. Its protein product is CATSDLAGVTDTQYF.

The rearrangement uses TRBV2 and TRBJ2-5; possible D gene TRBD1, 6 bases. CDR1 and CDR2 from the germline V gene are SNHLY and FYNNEI. Trimming pared 6 bases from V and 4 bases from J, leaving 12 bases between. The CDR3 covers 13 residues. In nucleotides, the CDR3 is TGTGCCAGCAGGAGAGTCAGGGGAGAGACCCAGTACTTC. Amino acid sequence: CASRRVRGETQYF.